This T cell receptor (beta chain) was sequenced during a study of blood T cells in healthy people across ages. Study results and caveats: It was held that diversity estimates obtained from one million T cells represented underestimates.

This CDR3 has 13 amino acids. From germline, CDR1 is SGDLS and CDR2 YYNGEE. Trimming removed 4 bases at V and 5 bases at J, with 12 bases between. As concerns this clonotype: No antigen is known for it.

The use of a sample-barcoded 5' primer and a J-beta primer mix characterized a second PCR of roughly 7 to 11 cycles. Each CDR3 protein gets one entry after TCRdb re-called the 5' RACE reads with MiXCR. The data contain roughly 550,000 distinct CDR3 sequences, nearly 25% of them seen just once; the ten biggest clones take up roughly 9%. These data are also associated with another study on T cells of mothers and their children. That publication notes: Second-round PCR products received sample barcodes and 2-4 random nucleotides from the M1S primer.

The clonotype was recovered from a boy younger than 18 in good health. Sequencing was done on a sample of blood. The chain recombines TRBV9 with TRBJ1-2; D remains ambiguous. The CDR3 sequence is CASSTDGEYGYTF. CDR3 coding DNA: TGTGCCAGCAGCACGGACGGAGAGTATGGCTACACCTTC.